Judged by abundance, the clone carrying this TCR beta chain is medium-sized. These data belong to a study of early T cells in non-severe SARS-CoV-2 infection. Each single cDNA molecule received a unique molecular identifier. In TCRdb, the 5' RACE reads were re-called with MiXCR into one record per CDR3 protein. Of about 71,000 distinct CDR3 sequences in the sample, around 11% were seen once. Trimming shortened V by 4 bases and J by 3 bases, and 18 bases separated the two germline ends. The CDR3 loop spans 16 amino acids. Germline CDR1 is LGHDT and CDR2 is YNNKEL (reference sequence). The sequences come from whole blood, collected at baseline. This receptor was identified in an adult who was a healthcare worker with PCR-confirmed SARS-CoV-2 infection or an uninfected control (not recorded which). V and J are TRBV3-1 and TRBJ1-2; D might be TRBD1 (5 bases). CDR3 nucleotides: TGTGCCAGCAGCCCGGGACTCATCACCCCCTACTATGGCTACACCTTC. It codes for CASSPGLITPYYGYTF.